This TCR beta chain was retrieved from a study of Graves' ophthalmopathy and Graves' hyperthyroidism (dated by TCRdb to the late 2010s). General notes on the study: Stable hyperthyroidism was defined as no progression to ophthalmopathy within 18 months of follow-up. An independent validation cohort comprised 18 hyperthyroidism patients and about 16 patients who later progressed from hyperthyroidism to ophthalmopathy. To tell Graves' ophthalmopathy apart from Graves' hyperthyroidism, and to predict which patients would progress to ophthalmopathy, the study relied on TCR beta repertoire signatures. In total, around 140 blood samples were TCR-sequenced: roughly 45 ophthalmopathy, 80 or so hyperthyroidism and some 17 hyperthyroidism-to-ophthalmopathy patients. To explore V-J signatures that separate ophthalmopathy from hyperthyroidism, a discovery set of about a hundred patients was enrolled, consisting of fewer than 45 with ophthalmopathy and roughly 59 with stable hyperthyroidism. In over 5 hyperthyroidism patients, the T-cell repertoires found in thyroid tissue were compared with those found in blood. Following sampling, methimazole starting at 30 mg daily was administered to hyperthyroidism patients, and high-dose intravenous methylprednisolone was administered to ophthalmopathy patients.

The V and J ends are trimmed by 2 bases and 4 bases, leaving 14 bases between them. Including cysteine and phenylalanine, the CDR3 has 15 amino acids. Only CDR3 DNA is held: 45 bases, read in frame from base 1. The germline V gene yields MNHEY for CDR1 and SVGAGI for CDR2. Patients with hyperthyroidism were aged 18 to 65 years, had been newly diagnosed, and had a disease duration of less than 2 months. Patients with other autoimmune diseases, uncontrolled infections, pregnancy or lactation were excluded. Diagnosis was based on clinical symptoms, serum thyroxine, TRAb, thyroid ultrasound and orbital computed tomography. Total RNA was extracted with Trizol reagent and quality-checked on an Agilent 2100 Bioanalyzer. The research as a whole found: Most expanded thyroid clonotypes with frequency above 0.001 were also detected in blood, suggesting blood repertoires may reflect the thyroid immune response. No statistical method was used to predetermine the sample size, and group allocation was not hidden from the investigators. In validation, the model predicted ophthalmopathy progression with about 64% sensitivity and 72.22% specificity; about a dozen predicted patients were CT-confirmed with GO in a median of approximately 6.5 months. In cross-validation, the 13-signature model distinguished ophthalmopathy from stable hyperthyroidism with approximately 88% sensitivity and 81.08% specificity, and in the test set the corresponding values were 80% and 75%.

For repertoire sequencing, the TCR beta CDR3 regions were amplified from RNA transcripts. The first round of RT-PCR was done with HTBI primers and the Qiagen OneStep RT-PCR kit, and was followed by a second round of multiplex PCR, then size selection and purification. The libraries underwent paired-end sequencing with 100 bp reads on an Illumina HiSeq2000. The study's processing was this. SOAPnuke was used to process the reads, throwing out any read that had adapters, had uncalled bases, had a mean Phred below 15, or lacked an exact constant-primer or identifier match. COPE v1.2.5 was used to merge high-quality paired reads. Each unique nucleotide sequence was defined as a clonotype, and clonotypes were aligned to IMGT TRB V, D and J references with MiTCR v1.1. The analysis was limited to V-J combinations with a frequency above 0.0001, which together covered approximately 99% of repertoires. A TCR clonal expansion and chaos score per V-J combination was defined as the ratio of F50 clonal expansion to chaos observed in the TCRdist matrix. Features were reduced by Welch's t-statistics and random forest to approximately 13 V-J combinations, which fed a naive Bayes classifier. The Morisita-Horn index was used to measure how similar the thyroid and blood repertoires were. TCRdb reran the public reads through fastp at Q25 and MiXCR, keeping productive beta chains. Rows with a matching CDR3 protein are joined into one entry that keeps the most common DNA and genes. The V and J calls were determined by TCRdb, not by the authors. This sample lists over a million distinct CDR3 sequences; less than 45% were detected once. The ten largest account for approximately 10% of the sample.

The table lists this clonotype with many counts. The antigen it binds to is not known. Qualities for individual bases were not recorded, and no much larger clone is one base off. In this chain, TRBV6-5 is recombined with TRBJ2-5; the best D guess is TRBD1, with 5 bases matching. This clonotype was sampled from an adult man with Graves' hyperthyroidism. The sequencing input was peripheral blood or thyroid tissue (not recorded which). The nucleotide sequence is given as TGTGCCAGCAGTTACAGGGGCGCAGGCCGAGAGACCCAGTACTTC. Translated, it gives CASSYRGAGRETQYF.